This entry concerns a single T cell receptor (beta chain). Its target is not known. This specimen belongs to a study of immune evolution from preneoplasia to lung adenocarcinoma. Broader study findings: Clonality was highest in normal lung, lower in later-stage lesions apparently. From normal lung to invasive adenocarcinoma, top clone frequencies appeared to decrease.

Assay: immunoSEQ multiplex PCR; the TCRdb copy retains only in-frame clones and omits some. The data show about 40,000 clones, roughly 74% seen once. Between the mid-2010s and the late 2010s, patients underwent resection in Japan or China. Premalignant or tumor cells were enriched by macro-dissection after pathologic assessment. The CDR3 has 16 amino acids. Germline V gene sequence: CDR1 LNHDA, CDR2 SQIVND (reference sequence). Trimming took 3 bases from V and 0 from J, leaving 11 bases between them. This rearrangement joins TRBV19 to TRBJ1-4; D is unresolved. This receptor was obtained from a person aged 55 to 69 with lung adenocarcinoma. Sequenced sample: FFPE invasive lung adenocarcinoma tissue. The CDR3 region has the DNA TGTGCCAGTAGTATCTTGGCGGGAGCAACTAATGAAAAACTGTTTTTT. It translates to CASSILAGATNEKLFF.